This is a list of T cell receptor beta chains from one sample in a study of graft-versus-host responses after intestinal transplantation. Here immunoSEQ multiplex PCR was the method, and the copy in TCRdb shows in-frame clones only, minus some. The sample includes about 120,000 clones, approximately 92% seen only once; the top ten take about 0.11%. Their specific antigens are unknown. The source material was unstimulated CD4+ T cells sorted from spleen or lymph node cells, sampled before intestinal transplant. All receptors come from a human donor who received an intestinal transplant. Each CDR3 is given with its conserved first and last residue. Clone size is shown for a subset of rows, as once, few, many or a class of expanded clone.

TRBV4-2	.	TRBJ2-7	CASSQDRTLKGEQYF
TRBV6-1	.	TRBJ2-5	CASSYKGETQYF
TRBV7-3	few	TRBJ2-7	CASSLTGGTYEQYF
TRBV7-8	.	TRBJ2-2	CASSHLFRLVKNTGELFF
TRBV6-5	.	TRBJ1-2	CASTTPATGNYGYTF
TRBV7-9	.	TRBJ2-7	CASSLSYEQYF
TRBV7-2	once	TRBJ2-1	CASSLTGLYFAEQFF
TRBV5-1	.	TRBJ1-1	CASSQQEGTEAFF
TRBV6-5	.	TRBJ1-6	CASSIREPGALHF
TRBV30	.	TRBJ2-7	CAWAPSRYYEQYF
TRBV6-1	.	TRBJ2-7	CASSRDNYYEQYF
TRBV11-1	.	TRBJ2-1	CASSLGGARYNEQFF
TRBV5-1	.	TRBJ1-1	CASSLTGRGDTEAFF
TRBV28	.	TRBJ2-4	CASRTLGNIQYF
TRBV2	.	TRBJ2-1	CASKKLAGLSDEQFF
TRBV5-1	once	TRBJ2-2	CASSRNGGANTGELFF
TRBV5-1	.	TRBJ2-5	CASSLVPGTTETQYF
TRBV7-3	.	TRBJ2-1	CASSLFGQVRARFTNEQFF
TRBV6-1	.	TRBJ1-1	CAISRQADTEAFF
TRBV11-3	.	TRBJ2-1	CASSPTRDNEQFF
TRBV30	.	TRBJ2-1	CAWRPAGIYNEQFF
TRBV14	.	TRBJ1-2	CASSQAYRAGYTF
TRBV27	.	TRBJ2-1	CASSLPRGEQFF
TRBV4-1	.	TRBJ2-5	CASSLGRTQETQYF
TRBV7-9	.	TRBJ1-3	CASSLERGSGNTIYF
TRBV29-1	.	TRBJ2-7	CSVAPGQGAGVREQYF
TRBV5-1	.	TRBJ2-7	CASSLGDSPYEQYF
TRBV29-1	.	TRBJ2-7	CSVKGQGLYEQYF
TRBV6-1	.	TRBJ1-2	CASSEKVLVNYGYTF